This TCR beta chain was observed in a study of blood T cell repertoires in COVID-19. Original processing methods: For nucleated cells, counts were estimated from reference gene primer amplification. Assay used: immunoSEQ multiplex PCR; TCRdb lists only in-frame clones, some missing. Clone size and V and J calls were adopted from that table, with D and trimming inferred from the DNA. The top ten clones hold around 2.3% of a sample with 250,000 or so clones, nearly 90% of them seen once. CDR1 is SGHNT, CDR2 YYREEE, per germline (reference sequence). This CDR3 contains 12 residues. V lost 1 base, J lost 5 bases, and 6 bases lay in between.

The clonotype was recovered from a woman between 55 and 75 years old with COVID-19, enrolled during active disease. The chain joins TRBV5-4 to TRBJ1-1; D remains unclear. Sequences were obtained from peripheral blood. The CDR3 DNA follows: TGTGCCAGCAGCTTGCTTGAGACTGAAGCTTTCTTT. The encoded protein is CASSLLETEAFF.